One and the same sample provided the 26 T cell receptor beta chains below, sequenced in a study of HIV-infected patients and healthy controls. TCRdb re-analysed the 5' RACE reads in MiXCR, keeping a single row per CDR3 protein. This table holds some 17,000 distinct CDR3 sequences, about a sixth found once. The sample taken for sequencing was CD8+ T cells from blood. The source is a human donor in good health.

This clonotype was observed many times. This CDR3 is CSAKVKVPTDTQYF. The CDR3 DNA follows: TGCAGTGCTAAAGTGAAGGTCCCCACAGATACGCAGTATTTT. The V gene is TRBV20-1, the J gene TRBJ2-3; no reliable D call. Germline loops: CDR1 DFQATT, CDR2 SNEGSKA (reference sequence). V lost 4 bases and J 2 bases, leaving 13 bases between the germline ends. The CDR3 has 14 amino acids.

This clonotype is large (0.1 to 1%) by share. V gene TRBV14 combines with J gene TRBJ2-7; 8 bases line up with TRBD2. V shed 2 bases and J 9 bases; nucleotides not matched to a gene: 6. Germline CDR1 SGHDN, CDR2 FVKESK. There are 13 residues in the CDR3. CDR3 in amino acids: CASSQSPGGLQYF. For the CDR3, the DNA is TGTGCCAGCAGCCAAAGCCCGGGGGGGTTGCAGTACTTC.

J is TRBJ1-3 and V is TRBV28, with D unresolved. Germline CDR1 and CDR2: MDHEN and SYDVKM. V gave up 2 bases and J gave up 0 bases, with 5 bases separating them. The CDR3 runs 14 residues. CDR3 sequence: CASSLPSSGNTIYF. The CDR3 DNA reads as TGTGCCAGCAGTTTACCCAGCTCTGGAAACACCATATATTTT.

The rearrangement joins TRBV14 to TRBJ2-2; D not resolved. Germline V gene sequence: CDR1 SGHDN, CDR2 FVKESK. Trimming cost V 7 bases and J 0 bases, with 6 bases left between them. The CDR3 covers 13 residues. Here the CDR3 reads CASNNANTGELFF. CDR3 DNA: TGTGCCAGCAATAACGCGAACACCGGGGAGCTGTTTTTT.

This clonotype was picked up many times. The chain employs TRBV5-5 and TRBJ1-1, with 8 bases fitting TRBD1. The V segment lost 4 bases and the J segment 2 bases; nucleotides outside the gene matches: 4. Germline V lookup: CDR1 SGHKS, CDR2 YYEKEE (reference sequence). This CDR3 has 14 residues. The CDR3 here is CASSDRGRNTEAFF. The CDR3 nucleotides are TGTGCCAGCAGCGACAGGGGAAGAAACACTGAAGCTTTCTTT.

This clonotype was seen repeatedly, ten times or more. V and J are TRBV11-3 and TRBJ2-7; D is ambiguous. The CDR3 totals 13 residues. V was pared by 4 bases and J by 7 bases, with 14 bases between. The V gene's germline CDR1 is SGHNT and CDR2 YENEEA. The CDR3 sequence is CASSSPAKWEQYF. The CDR3 DNA is TGTGCCAGCAGCTCCCCGGCCAAATGGGAGCAGTACTTC. Full variable domain (missing parts from reference TRBV11-3 and TRBJ2-7): EAGVVQSPRYKIIEKKQPVAFWCNPISGHNTLYWYLQNLGQGPELLIRYENEEAVDDSQLPKDRFSAERLKGVDSTLKIQPAELGDSAVYLCASSSPAKWEQYFGPGTRLTVT.

In this sample, this clonotype turned up many times. V and J are TRBV11-2 and TRBJ1-1; 8 bases are shared with TRBD1. The CDR3 is 14 residues long. The germline gives CDR1 SGHAT, CDR2 FQNNGV. V lost 5 bases and J lost 6; bases outside the gene matches: 8. CDR3 sequence reads: CASSLTGDGSEAFF. Here the CDR3 DNA reads TGTGCCAGCAGCCTGACAGGGGATGGTTCTGAAGCTTTCTTT.

This clonotype appeared a few times. V usage is TRBV5-4 and J usage is TRBJ1-1, with 9 bases fitting TRBD1. In germline, CDR1 is SGHNT, CDR2 YYREEE (reference sequence). V gave up 4 bases and J gave up 4 bases; unmatched junction bases: 11. The CDR3 length is 16 residues. The CDR3 region is CASSLDTGGSGTEAFF. In DNA, the CDR3 is TGTGCCAGCAGCCTAGATACAGGGGGCTCGGGCACTGAAGCTTTCTTT.

This clonotype has only a few counts. The chain is built from TRBV19 and TRBJ2-1; tentatively, D is TRBD2 (5 bases). Trimming removed 4 bases at V and 2 bases at J, with 15 bases between. Germline CDR1 is LNHDA and CDR2 is SQIVND (reference sequence). The CDR3 is 16 amino acids. DNA of the CDR3: TGTGCCAGTAGTAAACCAGTCGGGGAAACCTACAATGAGCAGTTCTTC. Protein sequence: CASSKPVGETYNEQFF.

This clonotype ranks as medium-sized (0.01 to 0.1%). V is TRBV7-8 and J is TRBJ2-1, with D uncertain. This CDR3 contains 14 residues. With 3 bases removed from V and 2 bases from J, the gap between germline ends came to 8 bases. The germline V gene encodes CDR1 SGHVS and CDR2 FQNEAQ. CDR3 bases: TGTGCCAGCAGCTTCAGTCTCACCTACAATGAGCAGTTCTTC. Its translation: CASSFSLTYNEQFF.

In its sample, this clonotype was seen many times. V usage is TRBV12-3 or TRBV12-4 and J usage is TRBJ2-1, with 11 bases lining up with TRBD2. The CDR3 loop spans 15 amino acids. The trim removed 5 bases at V and 7 bases at J, leaving 7 bases unmatched. CDR3 sequence (DNA): TGTGCCAGCAGTCCGACTAGCGGGACGGGGAATGAGCAGTTCTTC. This translates into CASSPTSGTGNEQFF.

Concerning this clonotype itself: With a much larger clone just one base away, this may be a read error. The V call is TRBV4-2, the J call TRBJ2-1; D unclear. The CDR3 consists of 15 residues. CDR1 LGHNA and CDR2 YNFKEQ come from the germline V gene. The DNA for the CDR3 is TGTGCCAGCAGCCTCAACCCGGTCTCCTACAATGAGCAGTCCTTC. Translating it yields CASSLNPVSYNEQSF.

The gene calls are TRBV6-6 and TRBJ2-2; 9 bases match TRBD1. The V gene's germline CDR1 is MNHNY and CDR2 SVGAGI (reference sequence). With V trimmed by 4 bases and J by 8 bases, 5 bases remained unmatched. This CDR3 contains 14 residues. As DNA, the CDR3 is TGTGCCAGCAGTTTCCGGGACAGGGTTGGGGAGCTGTTTTTT. This translates into CASSFRDRVGELFF.

In its sample, this clonotype was seen many times. The chain combines TRBV30 with TRBJ1-1, with 10 bases matching TRBD1. The ends lost 3 bases at V and 3 bases at J; junction bases unmatched: 1. Germline V CDR1 and CDR2: GTSNPN, SVGIG (reference sequence). CDR3 length: 13 amino acids. The CDR3 region is CAWRGQGYTEAFF. The DNA for the CDR3 is TGTGCCTGGAGGGGACAGGGGTACACTGAAGCTTTCTTT.

There are many counts of this clonotype. The chain uses TRBV25-1 and TRBJ2-7; D gene unclear. This CDR3 comprises 11 residues. V shed 11 bases and J shed 0 bases, with 8 bases lying between them. Germline V gene sequence: CDR1 MGHDK, CDR2 SYGVNS. The CDR3 bases are TGTGCCTCAGCGAGCTCCTACGAGCAGTACTTC. It is translated as CASASSYEQYF.

Only a few counts were recorded for this clonotype. V usage is TRBV20-1 and J usage is TRBJ2-3; D possibly corresponds to TRBD2 (5 bases). Trimming took 3 bases from V and 0 from J, leaving 16 bases between them. This CDR3 contains 16 residues. The germline V gene has CDR1 DFQATT and CDR2 SNEGSKA (reference sequence). The CDR3 loop is CSARRVRDGSTDTQYF. CDR3 DNA: TGCAGTGCTAGGCGGGTGAGGGATGGGAGCACAGATACGCAGTATTTT.

This clonotype was seen repeatedly, ten times or more. This chain connects TRBV6-6 to TRBJ1-2, with D possibly matching TRBD1 (5 bases). Trimming left V 9 bases short and J 3 bases short, with 11 bases between. CDR3 length: 12 residues. Germline-derived CDR1 and CDR2 are MNHNY and SVGAGI (reference sequence). CDR3 in amino acids: CARKGLHYGYTF. CDR3 nucleotides: TGTGCCAGGAAGGGACTGCACTATGGCTACACCTTC.

This clonotype was picked up many times. This chain links TRBV7-8 with TRBJ1-4, with D possibly TRBD1 on 6 matching bases. The CDR3 is made up of 17 amino acids. Looked up from germline, CDR1 is SGHVS and CDR2 is FQNEAQ. With 4 bases removed from V and 0 bases from J, the gap between germline ends came to 15 bases. The CDR3 loop reads CASSYKAGTPTNEKLFF. The CDR3 DNA reads TGTGCCAGCAGCTACAAAGCCGGGACACCAACTAATGAAAAACTGTTTTTT.

This clonotype was detected only a few times. This chain links TRBV10-3 with TRBJ1-6, with TRBD1 matching over 7 bases. J was trimmed by 9 bases and V by 11 bases; bases with no gene match: 4. Germline V gene sequence: CDR1 ENHRY, CDR2 SYGVKD. The CDR3 consists of 11 residues. CDR3 nucleotide sequence: TGTGCCCCCAGGGACAGTTCACCCCTCCACTTT. Protein product: CAPRDSSPLHF.

The chain recombines TRBV7-9 with TRBJ2-7, with a tentative D call TRBD2 (7 bases). Trimming shortened V by 6 bases and J by 6 bases, and 18 bases separated the two germline ends. The CDR3 loop spans 14 amino acids. Germline V gene sequence: CDR1 SEHNR, CDR2 FQNEAQ (reference sequence). The DNA for the CDR3 is TGTGCCAGCAGACCCCCAGGGGCTAGCGGCGAGCAGTACTTC. This translates into CASRPPGASGEQYF.

This clonotype was detected many times. The chain has TRBV4-3 and TRBJ2-3; no definite D call. Germline V gene data show CDR1 as LGHNA and CDR2 as YSLEER. Trimming took 1 base from V and 1 from J, leaving 9 bases between them. The CDR3 spans 15 residues. The CDR3 DNA is TGCGCCAGCAGCCAAGCTGGGCAGGGCACAGATACGCAGTATTTT. Translated: CASSQAGQGTDTQYF.

The rearrangement uses TRBV23-1 and TRBJ1-6; D is perhaps TRBD1 (6 bases). TRBV23-1 is assigned to the ORF class and has an uncertain function. The V end lost 3 bases, the J end lost 7 bases, and 16 bases lay between the germline ends. This CDR3 region has 16 residues. The chain's CDR3 is CASSHTRRGYNSPLHF. CDR3 in DNA: TGCGCCAGCAGTCATACCCGCAGGGGCTACAATTCACCCCTCCACTTT.

This clonotype was seen many times. V usage is TRBV7-9 and J usage is TRBJ2-7; 7 nucleotides line up with TRBD1. Germline V gene data show CDR1 as SEHNR and CDR2 as FQNEAQ (reference sequence). With 5 bases clipped from V and 5 bases from J, the junction kept 9 bases outside the gene matches. The CDR3 extends over 14 amino acids. CDR3 residues: CASSLPDRDDEQYF. The CDR3 coding sequence is TGTGCCAGCAGCCTGCCCGACAGGGACGACGAGCAGTACTTC.

This chain connects TRBV5-6 to TRBJ2-7, with D unresolved. V lost 0 bases, J lost 2 bases, and 9 bases lay in between. This CDR3 region has 14 residues. The germline V gene has CDR1 SGHDT and CDR2 YYEEEE. The CDR3 here is CASSLAGGAYEQYF. The CDR3 coding sequence is TGTGCCAGCAGCTTGGCCGGCGGAGCCTACGAGCAGTACTTC.

In this sample, this clonotype turned up many times. The chain has TRBV7-3 and TRBJ2-1, with 7 positions matching TRBD2. Per the germline V gene, CDR1 is SGHTA and CDR2 is FQGTGA. V was pared by 0 bases and J by 2 bases, with 10 bases of the junction left unmatched. This CDR3 spans 18 amino acids. Here the CDR3 reads CASSLTLGGSRAYNEQFF. CDR3 coding DNA: TGTGCCAGCAGCTTAACGTTAGGCGGGAGTAGGGCCTACAATGAGCAGTTCTTC.

This clonotype was detected only a few times. The genes are TRBV7-9 and TRBJ2-1; a possible D gene is TRBD2 (5 bases). CDR1 SEHNR and CDR2 FQNEAQ come from the germline V gene (reference sequence). V was shortened by 4 bases and J by 8 bases, with 12 bases between the two germline ends. This CDR3 region has 13 residues. The CDR3 protein is CASSSPARDEQFF. The CDR3 nucleotides read TGTGCCAGCAGCTCGCCGGCGAGGGATGAGCAGTTCTTC.